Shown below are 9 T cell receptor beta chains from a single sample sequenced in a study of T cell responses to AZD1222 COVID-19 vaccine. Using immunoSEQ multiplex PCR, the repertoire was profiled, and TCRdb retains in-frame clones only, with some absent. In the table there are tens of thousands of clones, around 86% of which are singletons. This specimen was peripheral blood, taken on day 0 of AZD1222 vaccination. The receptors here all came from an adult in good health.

The CDR3 nucleotides read TGTGCCAGCAGTGAACTTGATCTGTTAACGACGGACGAGCAGTACTTC. Its protein is CASSELDLLTTDEQYF. The J gene is TRBJ2-7, the V gene TRBV6-1; D remains ambiguous. Germline assignment: CDR1 MNHNS and CDR2 SASEGT. CDR3 size: 16 residues. Trimming took off 2 bases at V and 5 bases at J, with 19 bases between the two ends.

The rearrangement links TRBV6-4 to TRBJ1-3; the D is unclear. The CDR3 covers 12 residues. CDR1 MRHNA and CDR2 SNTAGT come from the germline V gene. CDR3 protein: CFRRVSGNTIYF. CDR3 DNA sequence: TGTTTCAGGCGGGTCTCTGGAAACACCATATATTTT.

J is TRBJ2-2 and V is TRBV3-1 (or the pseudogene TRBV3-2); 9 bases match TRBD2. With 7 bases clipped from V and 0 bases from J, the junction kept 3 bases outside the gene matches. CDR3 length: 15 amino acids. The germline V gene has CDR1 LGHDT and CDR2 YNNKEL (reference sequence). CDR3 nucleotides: TGTGCCAGCAAACCTAGCGGGACGAACACCGGGGAGCTGTTTTTT. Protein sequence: CASKPSGTNTGELFF.

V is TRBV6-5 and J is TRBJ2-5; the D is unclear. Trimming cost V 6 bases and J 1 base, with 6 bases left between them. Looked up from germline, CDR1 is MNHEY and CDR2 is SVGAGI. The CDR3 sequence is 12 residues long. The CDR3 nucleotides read TGTGCCAGCAGGGCCGGCCAAGAGACCCAGTACTTC. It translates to CASRAGQETQYF.

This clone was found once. The CDR3 sequence: CASSESSGRPYEQYF. As DNA, the CDR3 is TGTGCCAGCAGTGAAAGTAGCGGGAGGCCCTACGAGCAGTACTTC. The chain joins TRBV2 to TRBJ2-7; 10 bases line up with TRBD2. The trim removed 2 bases at V and 2 bases at J, leaving 3 bases unmatched. CDR1 is SNHLY and CDR2 is FYNNEI in the germline V gene. This CDR3 has 15 residues.

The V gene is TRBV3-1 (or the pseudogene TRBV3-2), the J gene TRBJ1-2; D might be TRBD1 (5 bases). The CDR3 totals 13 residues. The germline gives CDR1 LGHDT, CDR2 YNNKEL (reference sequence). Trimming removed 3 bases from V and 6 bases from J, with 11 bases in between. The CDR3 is CASSQVDSHGYTF. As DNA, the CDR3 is TGTGCCAGCAGCCAGGTAGACAGCCATGGCTACACCTTC.

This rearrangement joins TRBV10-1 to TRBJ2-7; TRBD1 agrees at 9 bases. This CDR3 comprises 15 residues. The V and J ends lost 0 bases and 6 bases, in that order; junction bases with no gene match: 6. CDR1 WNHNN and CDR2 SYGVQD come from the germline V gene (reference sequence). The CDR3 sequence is CASSESGTGKAEQYF. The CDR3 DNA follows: TGCGCCAGCAGTGAGTCCGGGACAGGGAAAGCCGAGCAGTACTTC.

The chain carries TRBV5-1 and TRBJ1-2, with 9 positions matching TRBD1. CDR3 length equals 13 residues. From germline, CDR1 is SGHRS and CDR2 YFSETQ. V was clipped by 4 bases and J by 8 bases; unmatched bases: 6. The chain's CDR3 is CASSAGQGMGYTF. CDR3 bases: TGCGCCAGCAGCGCCGGACAGGGGATGGGCTACACCTTC.

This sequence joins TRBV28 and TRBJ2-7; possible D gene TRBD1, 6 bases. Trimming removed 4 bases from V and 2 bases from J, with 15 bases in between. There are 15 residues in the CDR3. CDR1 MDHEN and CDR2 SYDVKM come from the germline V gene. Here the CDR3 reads CASSSAGVPPYEQYF. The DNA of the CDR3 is TGTGCCAGCAGTTCGGCAGGGGTCCCCCCCTACGAGCAGTACTTC.